The clone carrying this TCR beta chain was counted ten times or more. The data originate from a study of blood T cells in healthy people across ages. The second PCR ran roughly 6 to 11 cycles with a sample-barcoded 5' primer and J-beta primers. TCRdb ran MiXCR on the 5' RACE reads and lists one entry per CDR3 protein. The table records over a million distinct CDR3 sequences, about 25% of them present only once. These data were also reused for a study on T cells of mothers and their children.

The sequenced material came from blood. The receptor comes from a girl aged 2 to 9 in good health.

The CDR3 region has the DNA TGTGCCAGCAGCTTAGCGCCCTACGAGCAGTACTTC. Amino acids: CASSLAPYEQYF. V and J are TRBV7-9 and TRBJ2-7, with unresolved D. The CDR3 contains 12 residues. Germline V lookup: CDR1 SEHNR, CDR2 FQNEAQ (reference sequence). V was shortened by 0 bases and J by 2 bases, with 2 bases between the two germline ends.